The 11 T cell receptor beta chains listed next were all sequenced from one sample in a study of blood T cells in healthy people across ages. Primers used in a second PCR of about 6 to 12 cycles were a sample-barcoded 5' primer and a J-beta primer mix. TCRdb passed the 5' RACE reads through MiXCR, listing each CDR3 protein once. The profile covers 800,000 to 950,000 distinct CDR3 sequences, with roughly 35% appearing a single time and 10% to 15% taken by the ten largest. Sequenced: blood. The receptor set was obtained from a man between 18 and 35 years old in good health.

This clonotype was counted only a few times. The genes are TRBV7-2 and TRBJ2-4; the match to TRBD2 covers 10 bases. Matching the DNA end better, TRBJ2-5 makes the J call doubtful. Per germline, CDR1 SGHTA and CDR2 FQGNSA. The CDR3 is made up of 15 amino acids. CDR3 sequence (DNA): TGTGCCAGCAGCCCACAGCGGGGGGGCGGTGAGACCCAGTACTTC. This translates into CASSPQRGGGETQYF.

This chain joins TRBV7-2 and TRBJ1-4; D perhaps matches TRBD1 (5 bases). CDR3 length: 13 amino acids. The germline CDR1 and CDR2 sequences are SGHTA and FQGNSA. Trimming removed 4 bases at V and 7 bases at J, with 10 bases between. This CDR3 is CASSSPGFEKLFF. Written as DNA, the CDR3 is TGTGCCAGCAGCTCCCCAGGGTTTGAAAAACTGTTTTTT. The full variable domain, with the rest looked up from reference TRBV7-2 and TRBJ1-4, is GAGVSQSPSNKVTEKGKDVELRCDPISGHTALYWYRQSLGQGLEFLIYFQGNSAPDKSGLPSDRFSAERTGGSVSTLTIQRTQQEDSAVYLCASSSPGFEKLFFGSGTQLSVL.

The CDR3 sequence is CATSEDTLQGQPQHF. The CDR3 DNA is TGTGCCACCAGCGAAGATACGTTACAGGGGCAGCCCCAGCATTTT. This sequence joins TRBV15 and TRBJ1-5, with 7 bases aligning to TRBD1. There are 15 residues in the CDR3. The germline CDR1 and CDR2 sequences are LNHNV and YYDKDF (reference sequence). Trimming took 5 bases from V and 7 from J; bases not matched to a gene: 11. Complete variable domain (other parts from reference TRBV15 and TRBJ1-5): DAMVIQNPRYQVTQFGKPVTLSCSQTLNHNVMYWYQQKSSQAPKLLFHYYDKDFNNEADTPDNFQSRRPNTSFCFLDIRSPGLGDTAMYLCATSEDTLQGQPQHFGDGTRLSIL.

The sample holds a few counts of this clonotype. The chain combines TRBV30 with TRBJ1-1; no clear D. The CDR3 extends over 14 amino acids. CDR1 GTSNPN and CDR2 SVGIG come from the germline V gene (reference sequence). V was pared by 3 bases and J by 7 bases, with 18 bases between. This chain's CDR3 is CAWRGFLGAGEAFF. CDR3 nucleotide sequence: TGTGCCTGGAGGGGGTTTTTGGGCGCGGGTGAAGCTTTCTTT.

This clonotype occurred once. The chain joins TRBV12-3 or TRBV12-4 to TRBJ1-4; no clear D gene. This CDR3 spans 13 amino acids. V gave up 5 bases and J gave up 8 bases, with 12 bases separating them. CDR3 protein: CASSVKGGEKLFF. The CDR3 bases are TGTGCCAGCAGTGTCAAGGGTGGGGAAAAACTGTTTTTT.

This clonotype has at least ten counts. The genes are TRBV12-3 or TRBV12-4 and TRBJ1-1; unclear D gene. Trimming removed 2 bases from V and 0 bases from J, with 4 bases in between. The CDR3 is 13 amino acids. CDR3 loop: CASSLQVNTEAFF. CDR3 nucleotides: TGTGCCAGCAGTTTACAAGTGAACACTGAAGCTTTCTTT.

The chain joins TRBV10-3 to TRBJ2-1, with D perhaps TRBD2 (6 bases). Trimming pared 4 bases from V and 1 base from J, leaving 11 bases between. The CDR3 spans 15 residues. Per germline, CDR1 ENHRY and CDR2 SYGVKD. Here the CDR3 reads CAISGTGTSYNEQFF. CDR3 nucleotide sequence: TGTGCCATCAGTGGGACCGGGACTTCCTACAATGAGCAGTTCTTC.

The chain uses TRBV20-1 and TRBJ1-5; perhaps TRBD1 as D (5 bases). Between the trimmed V and J ends, which lost 4 bases and 4 bases, there was a span of 11 bases. The germline V gene has CDR1 DFQATT and CDR2 SNEGSKA (reference sequence). This CDR3 is built from 13 residues. As DNA, the CDR3 is TGCAGTGCTACGGGGGTCCGTAATCAGCCCCAGCATTTT. Protein product: CSATGVRNQPQHF.

This clonotype was seen more than once but under ten times. This rearrangement joins TRBV6-6 to TRBJ1-1; no clear D. The ends were cut back, 2 bases at V and 3 bases at J, with 7 bases in the middle. CDR3 length equals 13 residues. Per the germline V gene, CDR1 is MNHNY and CDR2 is SVGAGI (reference sequence). The CDR3 nucleotides are TGTGCCAGCAGTTACGCCAAAGACACTGAAGCTTTCTTT. It translates to CASSYAKDTEAFF.

This clonotype was counted only a few times. The chain recombines TRBV7-2 with TRBJ1-5, with D hard to call. Looked up from germline, CDR1 is SGHTA and CDR2 is FQGNSA. CDR3 length equals 15 residues. Trimming left V 4 bases short and J 4 bases short, with 14 bases between. The CDR3 sequence: CASSSIPGFNQPQHF. The CDR3 DNA sequence: TGTGCCAGCAGCTCCATTCCGGGGTTTAATCAGCCCCAGCATTTT.

This clonotype has a handful of counts. V gene TRBV6-5 combines with J gene TRBJ2-3; 9 nucleotides agree with TRBD1. Germline lookup yields CDR1 MNHEY and CDR2 SVGAGI. With 5 bases clipped from V and 0 bases from J, the junction kept 6 bases outside the gene matches. CDR3 length: 16 amino acids. This CDR3 is CASSRGQGYSTDTQYF. In DNA, the CDR3 is TGTGCCAGCAGTCGGGGACAGGGTTATAGCACAGATACGCAGTATTTT.